These T cell receptor beta chains were read from a single sample in a study of control samples from healthy donors and cancer patients. Data came from immunoSEQ multiplex PCR; TCRdb stores just in-frame clones and leaves some out. The data show some 120,000 clones, around 91% seen once. Input material: PBMCs. The receptors stem from a woman in her forties or fifties with colorectal cancer. The CDR3 runs from the conserved cysteine through the conserved F or W. The D gene is left open where the match is weak. The size entry is marked missing in some rows and otherwise reads once, few, many or a size class.

cdr3_nt cdr3_aa v_call d_call clone_size j_call
TGTGCCAGCAGCTTAGGGACAGGGGGAATCTACGAGCAGTACTTC CASSLGTGGIYEQYF TRBV11-3 TRBD1 . TRBJ2-7
TGTGCCAGCAGCGTAGCTGAGGGGGGCCGGAACACCGGGGAGCTGTTTTTT CASSVAEGGRNTGELFF TRBV9 . few TRBJ2-2
TGTGCCAGCAGCCAACGGGGTGGGGCTGGCTACACCTTC CASSQRGGAGYTF TRBV3-1/TRBV3-2 . . TRBJ1-2
TGTGCCAGTAGTATGGTGTACAGGGGTTCCGCTTTCTTT CASSMVYRGSAFF TRBV19 TRBD1 . TRBJ1-1
TGTGCCAGCAGCTCGGGGTCCGGGCAGCTCAATCAGCCCCAGCATTTT CASSSGSGQLNQPQHF TRBV7-2 . . TRBJ1-5
TGTGCCAGCAGCTTAACAGGACAGGGGGGTGGCTACACCTTC CASSLTGQGGGYTF TRBV7-3 TRBD1 . TRBJ1-2
TGTGCCAGCAGCTTTGGGGTGGACACTGAAGCTTTCTTT CASSFGVDTEAFF TRBV7-7 . . TRBJ1-1
TGTGCCAGTAGTATAATGGGACATCAGCCCCAGCATTTT CASSIMGHQPQHF TRBV19 . . TRBJ1-5
TGCAGCGTTGAAGGGGACCCTAGGGAGACCCAGTACTTC CSVEGDPRETQYF TRBV29-1 . . TRBJ2-5
TGTGCCAGCCCCGGCCCCGAGGGGCTTGACACTGAAGCTTTCTTT CASPGPEGLDTEAFF TRBV6-5 . . TRBJ1-1
TGTGCCAGCAGCTTAGTTCCCGGGAACAATGAGCAGTTCTTC CASSLVPGNNEQFF TRBV7-9 . once TRBJ2-1
TGTGCCAGCAGTCCACTGCGGGGGGAAGGCTACACCTTC CASSPLRGEGYTF TRBV6-6 . . TRBJ1-2
TGTGCCAGCAGCACTGGACAGGGACAGAAACTGTTTTTT CASSTGQGQKLFF TRBV7-9 TRBD1 . TRBJ1-4
TGTGCCATCAGTGGATTGCAGGGGGAGTTCTATGGCTACACCTTC CAISGLQGEFYGYTF TRBV10-3 TRBD1 . TRBJ1-2
TGCAGCGTTGAGGAGACAGCGGGAGGCGAGACCCAGTACTTC CSVEETAGGETQYF TRBV29-1 TRBD2 . TRBJ2-5
TGCGCCAGCAGCTTGGGCCCCCTGGGAGCGGGAGGGACCACAGATACGCAGTATTTT CASSLGPLGAGGTTDTQYF TRBV5-1 TRBD2 . TRBJ2-3
TGTGCCATCAGTGACCGGACTAGCGGAAACACAGATACGCAGTATTTT CAISDRTSGNTDTQYF TRBV10-3 TRBD2 . TRBJ2-3
TGTGCCAGTAGTATCGGGAGGACTGAAGCTTTCTTT CASSIGRTEAFF TRBV19 . once TRBJ1-1
TGTGCCAGCAGTGAAGTAGGCGCACCTGGGGCCAACGTCCTGACTTTC CASSEVGAPGANVLTF TRBV6-1 . . TRBJ2-6
TGTGCCAGCTCACCGACAGAGAATTCACCCCTCCACTTT CASSPTENSPLHF TRBV18 . . TRBJ1-6
TGTGCCAGCAGCCGAGGGGCTCCTGGAGGCTACACCTTC CASSRGAPGGYTF TRBV3-1/TRBV3-2 . . TRBJ1-2
TGTGCCAGCAGCCTGGACAGGACCTATGGCTACACCTTC CASSLDRTYGYTF TRBV3-1/TRBV3-2 TRBD1 . TRBJ1-2
TGTGCCAGCAGCTATAGCGGGAGCTCCTACAATGAGCAGTTCTTC CASSYSGSSYNEQFF TRBV7-8 TRBD2 . TRBJ2-1
TGTGCCAGTAGTGGGCCTTACTATGAGCAGTTCTTC CASSGPYYEQFF TRBV19 . few TRBJ2-1
TGTGCCTCACACGGGCCGGCAGGCGTCCTGACTTTC CASHGPAGVLTF TRBV6-5 . . TRBJ2-6
TGTGCCAGCAGTGAGGTCGGGCCGGGTAGTGGCTACACCTTC CASSEVGPGSGYTF TRBV2 . . TRBJ1-2
TGTGCCAGCAGCTTCCGGACAGGGACCAATATGAACACTGAAGCTTTCTTT CASSFRTGTNMNTEAFF TRBV5-6 TRBD1 . TRBJ1-1
TGTGCCAGCAGCTTAGACAGGAACACTGAAGCTTTCTTT CASSLDRNTEAFF TRBV7-8 . . TRBJ1-1
TGCGCCAGCAGCCCGTCGCGGACAGAACTCTATGGCTACACCTTC CASSPSRTELYGYTF TRBV5-1 . . TRBJ1-2
TGTGCCAGCAGCTTTGCCTTGGCTTTTAGTGCGTTT CASSFALAFSAF TRBV7-3 . once TRBJ1-4
TGTGCCAGCAGCCAAGACGGGCTCACGTGGAGGGCCAACACAGATACGCAGTATTTT CASSQDGLTWRANTDTQYF TRBV3-1/TRBV3-2 . once TRBJ2-3
TGTGCCAGCAGTGAAGCGAGCGGGACGGTCCTTTTAGTTGGTGGGCAGTTCTTC CASSEASGTVLLVGGQFF TRBV6-1 TRBD2 once TRBJ2-1
TGCGCCAGCAGTGGGAGCGGGGAAAGAAGCACAGATACGCAGTATTTT CASSGSGERSTDTQYF TRBV10-1 TRBD2 . TRBJ2-3
TGCGCCAGCAGCCTCTTACAGGGGCCTCCCGACGAGCAGTACTTC CASSLLQGPPDEQYF TRBV5-1 TRBD1 . TRBJ2-7
TGTGCCAGCAGCCAATCCCCGGGACTAGCGGGAACTGAGCAGTTCTTC CASSQSPGLAGTEQFF TRBV3-1/TRBV3-2 TRBD2 . TRBJ2-1
TGTGCCAGCAGCCAGGTGGGCCTTGGGGGGGCCAACGTCCTGACTTTC CASSQVGLGGANVLTF TRBV3-1/TRBV3-2 . few TRBJ2-6
TGTGCCAGCACGAGGGACGCCGTCTCCTACGAGCAGTACTTC CASTRDAVSYEQYF TRBV9 . . TRBJ2-7
TGTGCCAGCAGTTCCTGGACCCGGGCCGCCTCTGGAAACACCATATATTTT CASSSWTRAASGNTIYF TRBV28 . . TRBJ1-3
TGTGCCAGCAGCGTAGGACGATCGGGGGACACTGAAGCTTTCTTT CASSVGRSGDTEAFF TRBV9 . . TRBJ1-1
TGTGCCAGGGAGCTTAGCAATCAGCCCCAGCATTTT CARELSNQPQHF TRBV6-5 . . TRBJ1-5
TGCGCCAGCAGCTTGGGTTGGGGGTTGGACACTGAAGCTTTCTTT CASSLGWGLDTEAFF TRBV5-1 . . TRBJ1-1
TGTGCCAGCAGCTCCCCCTATGGCTACACCTTC CASSSPYGYTF TRBV9 . . TRBJ1-2
TGTGCCTGGAGTGTTCGCGGGACGGTTATCGGGGAGCTGTTTTTT CAWSVRGTVIGELFF TRBV30 . once TRBJ2-2
TGTGCCAGTAGACCGACGGGCGAAGACTATGGCTACACCTTC CASRPTGEDYGYTF TRBV19 . . TRBJ1-2
TGTGCCAGCAGCTTAGGGTCAAACTCCCAAGAGACCCAGTACTTC CASSLGSNSQETQYF TRBV7-2 . . TRBJ2-5
TGCAGCGTTGAAAGCGGGGCCCCTAGCACAGATACGCAGTATTTT CSVESGAPSTDTQYF TRBV29-1 TRBD2 . TRBJ2-3
TGTGCCACCAGTGACCCGGGACAGGAAGTTGGCTACACCTTC CATSDPGQEVGYTF TRBV24-1 TRBD1 . TRBJ1-2
TGTGCCAGCAGCCGAACCCGACAAACAGGACCTTTCTTT CASSRTRQTGPFF TRBV27 . . TRBJ1-1
TGTGCCAGCAGCTTAGGAGGAGGCTTTGGCTACACCTTC CASSLGGGFGYTF TRBV11-3 . . TRBJ1-2
TGTGCCACCGCCGGGGGGGGGCGAGACAATGAGCAGTTCTTC CATAGGGRDNEQFF TRBV10-3 TRBD2 . TRBJ2-1
TGTGCCAGCAGCTTAGGCCAGTCCTATAATGAAAAACTGTTTTTT CASSLGQSYNEKLFF TRBV13 . . TRBJ1-4
TGTGCCAGCAGCATCACGCGCCCAACGACAGGACCACCGTATGAAGCTTTCTTT CASSITRPTTGPPYEAFF TRBV11-2 . . TRBJ1-1
TGTGCCAGCTCACGCGGGGGTAGGGACACTGAAGCTTTCTTT CASSRGGRDTEAFF TRBV18 . . TRBJ1-1
TGTGCCAGCAGCTTCGGGGGTGTCTATGGCTACACCTTC CASSFGGVYGYTF TRBV11-2 . . TRBJ1-2
TGTGCCAGCACCCTTGAAGTTGGGCGAGAGACCCAGTACTTC CASTLEVGRETQYF TRBV2 . once TRBJ2-5
TGCGCCAGCAGCCTCCGGCTTGACAGAAACACCGGGGAGCTGTTTTTT CASSLRLDRNTGELFF TRBV4-1 . . TRBJ2-2
TGTGCCAGCAGCTTATATCAAGAGACCCAGTACTTC CASSLYQETQYF TRBV5-4 . . TRBJ2-5
TGTGCCAGCAGCCGAAAAGGACTAGCTCAATCCCATGAGCAGTTCTTC CASSRKGLAQSHEQFF TRBV28 TRBD2 . TRBJ2-1
TGTGCCAGCAGCTTTTTGGGTGTGGAGACCGGGACAGAGGTACAAGAGACCCAGTACTTC CASSFLGVETGTEVQETQYF TRBV5-5 TRBD1 once TRBJ2-5